The clone carrying this TCR beta chain was observed a single time. The CDR3 sequence is 14 residues long. Looked up from germline, CDR1 is MNHNS and CDR2 is SASEGT. J was trimmed by 7 bases and V by 1 base; bases with no gene match: 2. These data originate in a study of OX40 agonist ivuxolimab in advanced cancers. Generated by immunoSEQ multiplex PCR, the TCRdb table keeps only in-frame clones and is missing some. The data hold around 35,000 clones, with approximately 86% observed a single time. The rearrangement uses TRBV6-1 and TRBJ2-1, with 9 bases lining up with TRBD1. The receptor comes from an adult with an advanced solid tumor such as melanoma, head and neck, liver or kidney cancer. The specimen was CD4+ or CD8+ T cells sorted from blood, collected in a trial of the OX40 agonist ivuxolimab. CDR3 sequence reads: CASSEVGTGNEQFF. CDR3 bases: TGTGCCAGCAGTGAAGTAGGGACAGGGAATGAGCAGTTCTTC.